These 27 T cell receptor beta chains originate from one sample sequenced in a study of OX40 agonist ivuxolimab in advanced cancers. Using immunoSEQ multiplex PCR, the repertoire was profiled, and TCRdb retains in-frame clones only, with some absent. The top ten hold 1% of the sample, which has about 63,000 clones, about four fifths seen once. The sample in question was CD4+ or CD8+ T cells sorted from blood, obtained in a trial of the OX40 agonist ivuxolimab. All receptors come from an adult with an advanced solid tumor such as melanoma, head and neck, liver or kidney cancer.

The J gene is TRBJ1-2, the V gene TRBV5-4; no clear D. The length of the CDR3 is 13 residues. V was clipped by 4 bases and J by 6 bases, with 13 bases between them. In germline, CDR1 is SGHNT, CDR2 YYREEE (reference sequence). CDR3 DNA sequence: TGTGCCAGCAGCAGACTAGCAAATCATGGCTACACCTTC. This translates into CASSRLANHGYTF.

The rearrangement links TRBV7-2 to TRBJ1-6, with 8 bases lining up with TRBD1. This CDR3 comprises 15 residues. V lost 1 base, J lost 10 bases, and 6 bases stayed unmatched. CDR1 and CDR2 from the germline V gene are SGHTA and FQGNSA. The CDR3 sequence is CASSLVGQGESPLHF. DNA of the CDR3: TGTGCCAGCAGCTTAGTAGGACAGGGCGAATCACCCCTCCACTTT.

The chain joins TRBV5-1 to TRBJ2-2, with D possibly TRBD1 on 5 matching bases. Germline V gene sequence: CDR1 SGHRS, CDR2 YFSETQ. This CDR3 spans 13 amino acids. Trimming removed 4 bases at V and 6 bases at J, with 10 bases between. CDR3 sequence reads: CASSIQGAGELFF. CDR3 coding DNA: TGCGCCAGCAGCATCCAAGGGGCCGGGGAGCTGTTTTTT. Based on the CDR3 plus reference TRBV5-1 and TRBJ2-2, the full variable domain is KAGVTQTPRYLIKTRGQQVTLSCSPISGHRSVSWYQQTPGQGLQFLFEYFSETQRNKGNFPGRFSGRQFSNSRSEMNVSTLELGDSALYLCASSIQGAGELFFGEGSRLTVL.

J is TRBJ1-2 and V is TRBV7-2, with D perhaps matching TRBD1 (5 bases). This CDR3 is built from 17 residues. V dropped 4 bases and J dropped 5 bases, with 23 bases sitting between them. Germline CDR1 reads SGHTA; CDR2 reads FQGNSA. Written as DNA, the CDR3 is TGTGCCAGCAGCTCTCCTGGGGGGTTACGCGATAGGTATGGCTACACCTTC. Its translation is CASSSPGGLRDRYGYTF.

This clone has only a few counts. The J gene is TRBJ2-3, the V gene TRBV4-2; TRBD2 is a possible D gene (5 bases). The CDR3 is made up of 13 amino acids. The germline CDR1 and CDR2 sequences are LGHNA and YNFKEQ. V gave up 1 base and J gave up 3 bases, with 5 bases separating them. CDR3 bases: TGTGCCAGCAGCCAAGCGGGAACAGATACGCAGTATTTT. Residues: CASSQAGTDTQYF.

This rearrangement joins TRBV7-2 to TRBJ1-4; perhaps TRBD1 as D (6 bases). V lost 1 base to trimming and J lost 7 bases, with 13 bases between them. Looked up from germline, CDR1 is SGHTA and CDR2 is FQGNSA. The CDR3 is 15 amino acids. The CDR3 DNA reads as TGTGCCAGCAGCTTAGGAACAGGGCGGGGTGAAAAACTGTTTTTT. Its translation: CASSLGTGRGEKLFF.

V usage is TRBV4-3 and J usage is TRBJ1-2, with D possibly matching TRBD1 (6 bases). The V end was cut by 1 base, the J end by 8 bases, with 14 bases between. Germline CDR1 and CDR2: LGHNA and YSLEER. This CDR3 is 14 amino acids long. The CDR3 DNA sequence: TGCGCCAGCAGCCAAGCGGGACAACCAACAGGCTACACCTTC. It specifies CASSQAGQPTGYTF.

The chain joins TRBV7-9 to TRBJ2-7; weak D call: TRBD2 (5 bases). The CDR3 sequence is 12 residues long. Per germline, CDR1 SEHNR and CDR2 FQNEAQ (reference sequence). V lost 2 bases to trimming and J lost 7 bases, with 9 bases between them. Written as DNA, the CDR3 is TGTGCCAGCAGCTTATCACCGGGGGAGCAGTACTTC. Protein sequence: CASSLSPGEQYF.

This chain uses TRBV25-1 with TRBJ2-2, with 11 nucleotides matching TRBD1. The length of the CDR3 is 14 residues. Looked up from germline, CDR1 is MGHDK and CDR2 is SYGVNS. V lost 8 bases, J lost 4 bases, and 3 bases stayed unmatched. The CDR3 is CASQGQGVTGELFF. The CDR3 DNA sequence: TGTGCCAGCCAGGGACAGGGGGTCACCGGGGAGCTGTTTTTT.

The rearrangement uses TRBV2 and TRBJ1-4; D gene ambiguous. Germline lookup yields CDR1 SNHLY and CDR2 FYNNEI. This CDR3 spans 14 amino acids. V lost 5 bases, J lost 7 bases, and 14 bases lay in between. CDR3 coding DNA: TGTGCCAGCAGTATAGGTAAAATTGGTGAAAAACTGTTTTTT. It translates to CASSIGKIGEKLFF.

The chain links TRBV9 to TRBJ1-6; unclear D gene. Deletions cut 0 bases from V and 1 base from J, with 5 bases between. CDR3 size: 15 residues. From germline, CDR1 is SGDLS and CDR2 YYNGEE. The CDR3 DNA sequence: TGTGCCAGCAGCGTAGGCCAGTCCTATAATTCACCCCTCCACTTT. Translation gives CASSVGQSYNSPLHF.

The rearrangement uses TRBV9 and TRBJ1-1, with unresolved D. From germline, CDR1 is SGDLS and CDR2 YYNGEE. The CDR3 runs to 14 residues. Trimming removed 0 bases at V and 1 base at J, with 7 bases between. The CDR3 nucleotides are TGTGCCAGCAGCGTAGGACGGGAGAACACTGAAGCTTTCTTT. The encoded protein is CASSVGRENTEAFF.

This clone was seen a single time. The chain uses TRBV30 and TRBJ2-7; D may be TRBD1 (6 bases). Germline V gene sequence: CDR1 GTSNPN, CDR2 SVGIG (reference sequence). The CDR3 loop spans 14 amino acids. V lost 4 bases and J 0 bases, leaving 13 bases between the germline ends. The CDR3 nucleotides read TGTGCCTGGACCCTAACAGGGCCCTCCTACGAGCAGTACTTC. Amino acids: CAWTLTGPSYEQYF.

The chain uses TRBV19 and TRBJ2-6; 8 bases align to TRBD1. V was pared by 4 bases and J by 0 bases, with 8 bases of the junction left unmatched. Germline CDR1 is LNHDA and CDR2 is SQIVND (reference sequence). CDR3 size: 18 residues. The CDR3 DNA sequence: TGTGCCAGTAGTACCTCCGGGACAGGAGCCTCTGGGGCCAACGTCCTGACTTTC. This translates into CASSTSGTGASGANVLTF.

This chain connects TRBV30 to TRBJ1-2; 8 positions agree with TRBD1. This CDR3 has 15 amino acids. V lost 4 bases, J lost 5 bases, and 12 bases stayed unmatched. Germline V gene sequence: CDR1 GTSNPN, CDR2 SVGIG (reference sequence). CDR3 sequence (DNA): TGTGCCTGGAATAAAATACAGGGGGAGGGGTATGGCTACACCTTC. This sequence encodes CAWNKIQGEGYGYTF. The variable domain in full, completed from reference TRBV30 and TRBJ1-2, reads SQTIHQWPATLVQPVGSPLSLECTVEGTSNPNLYWYRQAAGRGLQLLFYSVGIGQISSEVPQNLSASRPQDRQFILSSKKLLLSDSGFYLCAWNKIQGEGYGYTFGSGTRLTVV.

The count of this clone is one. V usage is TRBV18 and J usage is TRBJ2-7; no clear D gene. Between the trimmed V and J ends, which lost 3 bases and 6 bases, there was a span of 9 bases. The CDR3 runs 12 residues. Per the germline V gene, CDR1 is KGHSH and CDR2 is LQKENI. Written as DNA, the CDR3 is TGTGCCAGCTCACCGTTGGGCGGCGAGCAGTACTTC. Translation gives CASSPLGGEQYF.

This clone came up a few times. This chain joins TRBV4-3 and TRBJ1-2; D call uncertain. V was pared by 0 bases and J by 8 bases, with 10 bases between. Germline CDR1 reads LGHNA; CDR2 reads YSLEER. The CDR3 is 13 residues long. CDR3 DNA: TGCGCCAGCAGCCAAGAGGACGGGGTCGGCTACACCTTC. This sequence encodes CASSQEDGVGYTF.

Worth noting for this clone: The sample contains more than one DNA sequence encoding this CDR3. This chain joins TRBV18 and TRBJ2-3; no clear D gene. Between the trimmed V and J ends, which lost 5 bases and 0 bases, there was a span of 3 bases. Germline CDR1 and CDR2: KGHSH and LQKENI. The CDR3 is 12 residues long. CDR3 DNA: TGTGCCAGCTCATCCAGCACAGATACGCAGTATTTT. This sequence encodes CASSSSTDTQYF.

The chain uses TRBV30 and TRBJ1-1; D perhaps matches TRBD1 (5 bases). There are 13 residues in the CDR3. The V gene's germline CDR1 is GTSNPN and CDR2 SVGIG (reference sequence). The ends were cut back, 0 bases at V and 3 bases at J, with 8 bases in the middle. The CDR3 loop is CAWSVAGYTEAFF. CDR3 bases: TGTGCCTGGAGTGTGGCAGGGTACACTGAAGCTTTCTTT.

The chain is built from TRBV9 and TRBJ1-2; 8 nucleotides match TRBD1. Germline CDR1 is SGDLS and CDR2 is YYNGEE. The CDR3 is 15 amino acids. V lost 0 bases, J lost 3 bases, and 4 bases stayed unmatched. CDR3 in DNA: TGTGCCAGCAGCGTAGAAGGACAGGGTGACTATGGCTACACCTTC. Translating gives CASSVEGQGDYGYTF.

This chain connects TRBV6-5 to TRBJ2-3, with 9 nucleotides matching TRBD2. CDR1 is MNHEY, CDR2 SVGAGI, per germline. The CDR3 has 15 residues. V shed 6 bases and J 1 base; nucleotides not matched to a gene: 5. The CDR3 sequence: CASRSSGGRTDTQYF. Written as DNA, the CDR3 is TGTGCCAGCAGGTCGAGCGGGGGGCGCACAGATACGCAGTATTTT.

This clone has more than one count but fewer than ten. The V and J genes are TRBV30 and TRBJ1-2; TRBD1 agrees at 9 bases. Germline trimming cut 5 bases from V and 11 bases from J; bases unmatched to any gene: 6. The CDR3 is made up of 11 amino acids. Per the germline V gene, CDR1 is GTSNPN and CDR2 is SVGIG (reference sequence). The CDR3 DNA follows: TGTGCCTGGGACAGGGGGACAGGGTACACCTTC. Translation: CAWDRGTGYTF.

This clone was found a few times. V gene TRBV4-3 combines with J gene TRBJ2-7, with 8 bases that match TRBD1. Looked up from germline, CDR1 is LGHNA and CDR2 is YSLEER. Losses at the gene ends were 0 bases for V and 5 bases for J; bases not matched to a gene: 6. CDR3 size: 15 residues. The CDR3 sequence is CASSQETGASHEQYF. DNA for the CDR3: TGCGCCAGCAGCCAAGAGACAGGGGCAAGCCACGAGCAGTACTTC.

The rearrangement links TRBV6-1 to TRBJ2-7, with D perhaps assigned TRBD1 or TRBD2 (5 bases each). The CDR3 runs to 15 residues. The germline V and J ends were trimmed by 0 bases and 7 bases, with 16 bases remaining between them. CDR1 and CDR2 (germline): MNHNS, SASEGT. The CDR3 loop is CASSEAGANSGEQYF. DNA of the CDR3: TGTGCCAGCAGTGAAGCCGGGGCTAATTCGGGGGAGCAGTACTTC.

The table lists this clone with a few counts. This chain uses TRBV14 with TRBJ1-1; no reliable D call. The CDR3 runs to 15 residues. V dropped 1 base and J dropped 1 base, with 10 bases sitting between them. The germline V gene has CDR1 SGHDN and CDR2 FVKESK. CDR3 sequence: CASSQVSLENTEAFF. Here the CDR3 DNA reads TGTGCCAGCAGCCAAGTCTCTTTAGAGAACACTGAAGCTTTCTTT.

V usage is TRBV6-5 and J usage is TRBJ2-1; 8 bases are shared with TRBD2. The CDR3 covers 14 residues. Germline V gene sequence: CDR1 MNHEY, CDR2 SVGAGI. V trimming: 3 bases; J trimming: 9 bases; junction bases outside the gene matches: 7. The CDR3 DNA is TGTGCCAGCAGTTATACTAGCGGAGGCAGTGAGCAGTTCTTC. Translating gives CASSYTSGGSEQFF.

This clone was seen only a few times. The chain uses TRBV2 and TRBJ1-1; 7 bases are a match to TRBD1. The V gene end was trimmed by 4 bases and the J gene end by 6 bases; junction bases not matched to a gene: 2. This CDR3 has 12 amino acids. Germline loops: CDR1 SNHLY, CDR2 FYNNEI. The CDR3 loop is CASSVQGSEAFF. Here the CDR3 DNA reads TGTGCCAGCAGTGTACAGGGGTCTGAAGCTTTCTTT. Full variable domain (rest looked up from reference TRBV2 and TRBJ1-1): EPEVTQTPSHQVTQMGQEVILRCVPISNHLYFYWYRQILGQKVEFLVSFYNNEISEKSEIFDDQFSVERPDGSNFTLKIRSTKLEDSAMYFCASSVQGSEAFFGQGTRLTVV.